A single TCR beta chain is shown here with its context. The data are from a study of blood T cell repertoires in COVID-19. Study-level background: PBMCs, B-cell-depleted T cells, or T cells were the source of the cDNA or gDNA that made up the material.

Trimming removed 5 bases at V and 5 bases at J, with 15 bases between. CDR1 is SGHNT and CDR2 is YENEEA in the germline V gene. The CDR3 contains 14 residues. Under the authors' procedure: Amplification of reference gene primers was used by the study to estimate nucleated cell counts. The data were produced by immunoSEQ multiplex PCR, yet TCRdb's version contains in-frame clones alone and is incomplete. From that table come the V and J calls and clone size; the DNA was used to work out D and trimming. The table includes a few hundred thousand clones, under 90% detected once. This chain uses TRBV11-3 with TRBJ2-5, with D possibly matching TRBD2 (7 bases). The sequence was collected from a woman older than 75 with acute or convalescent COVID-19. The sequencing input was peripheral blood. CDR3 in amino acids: CASSKGGDAETQYF. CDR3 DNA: TGTGCCAGCAGCAAGGGGGGGGATGCGGAGACCCAGTACTTC.